Listed below are T cell receptor beta chains from one sample, sequenced in a study of cytomegalovirus exposure and HLA in healthy donors. Here immunoSEQ multiplex PCR was the method, and the copy in TCRdb shows in-frame clones only, minus some. In the table there are tens of thousands of clones, 70% to 85% of which are singletons. Sequenced: PBMCs. These receptors were taken from a man aged 30-40 years in good health and CMV-seronegative. The CDR3 runs from the conserved cysteine through the conserved F or W. The order of the fields is V gene, J gene, clone size, D gene, CDR3 protein, CDR3 DNA. The D gene is left open where the match is weak. The size entry is marked missing in some rows and otherwise reads once, few, many or a size class.

V gene: TRBV30; J gene: TRBJ1-3; clone size: NA; D gene: NA; CDR3 protein: CAWSVDTRGNTIYF; CDR3 DNA: TGTGCCTGGAGTGTAGACACTCGTGGAAACACCATATATTTT
V gene: TRBV5-5; J gene: TRBJ1-1; clone size: NA; D gene: NA; CDR3 protein: CASSPGPRGGNTEAFF; CDR3 DNA: TGTGCCAGCAGCCCAGGACCCCGGGGAGGGAACACTGAAGCTTTCTTT
V gene: TRBV11-3; J gene: TRBJ1-4; clone size: NA; D gene: NA; CDR3 protein: CASSFNVGSGEKLFF; CDR3 DNA: TGTGCCAGCAGCTTCAACGTGGGGAGTGGTGAAAAACTGTTTTTT
V gene: TRBV19; J gene: TRBJ2-7; clone size: NA; D gene: NA; CDR3 protein: CASRPRGSSYEQYF; CDR3 DNA: TGTGCCAGTAGACCGAGGGGGAGCTCCTACGAGCAGTACTTC
V gene: TRBV9; J gene: TRBJ2-1; clone size: NA; D gene: NA; CDR3 protein: CASSVVYGNTYNEQFF; CDR3 DNA: TGTGCCAGCAGCGTAGTATATGGCAACACCTACAATGAGCAGTTCTTC
V gene: TRBV7-2; J gene: TRBJ2-5; clone size: NA; D gene: NA; CDR3 protein: CASSLAVNQETQYF; CDR3 DNA: TGTGCCAGCAGCTTAGCTGTCAACCAAGAGACCCAGTACTTC
V gene: TRBV6-1; J gene: TRBJ1-1; clone size: NA; D gene: NA; CDR3 protein: CASSEARLARAFF; CDR3 DNA: TGTGCCAGCAGTGAAGCTAGGTTAGCGAGGGCTTTCTTT
V gene: TRBV6-1; J gene: TRBJ2-5; clone size: NA; D gene: NA; CDR3 protein: CASRRGGNQETQYF; CDR3 DNA: TGTGCCAGCAGGAGGGGGGGAAACCAAGAGACCCAGTACTTC
V gene: TRBV5-1; J gene: TRBJ2-7; clone size: NA; D gene: TRBD1; CDR3 protein: CASSQGGAMGGEQYF; CDR3 DNA: TGCGCCAGCAGCCAAGGGGGCGCTATGGGCGGCGAGCAGTACTTC
V gene: TRBV9; J gene: TRBJ1-1; clone size: few; D gene: TRBD1; CDR3 protein: CASSPLDRGLVAFF; CDR3 DNA: TGTGCCAGCAGCCCCCTGGACAGGGGGCTTGTAGCTTTCTTT
V gene: TRBV19; J gene: TRBJ1-4; clone size: NA; D gene: NA; CDR3 protein: CASSIQGSEKLFF; CDR3 DNA: TGTGCCAGTAGTATACAGGGGTCTGAAAAACTGTTTTTT
V gene: TRBV30; J gene: TRBJ2-7; clone size: NA; D gene: NA; CDR3 protein: CAWRNRATYEQYF; CDR3 DNA: TGTGCCTGGAGGAACAGGGCTACCTACGAGCAGTACTTC
V gene: TRBV11-2; J gene: TRBJ2-5; clone size: NA; D gene: TRBD1; CDR3 protein: CASSSDRDQETQYF; CDR3 DNA: TGTGCCAGCAGCTCAGACAGGGACCAAGAGACCCAGTACTTC
V gene: TRBV15; J gene: TRBJ2-7; clone size: NA; D gene: TRBD1; CDR3 protein: CATSRDSGGAYEQYF; CDR3 DNA: TGTGCCACCAGCAGAGATTCAGGGGGCGCTTACGAGCAGTACTTC
V gene: TRBV6-6; J gene: TRBJ2-7; clone size: NA; D gene: TRBD1; CDR3 protein: CASTFSRQGDYEQYF; CDR3 DNA: TGTGCCAGCACCTTCTCCCGGCAGGGGGACTACGAGCAGTACTTC
V gene: TRBV5-1; J gene: TRBJ2-7; clone size: NA; D gene: NA; CDR3 protein: CASRGPYTSYEQYF; CDR3 DNA: TGCGCCAGCAGGGGGCCTTATACCTCCTACGAGCAGTACTTC
V gene: TRBV28; J gene: TRBJ2-3; clone size: NA; D gene: NA; CDR3 protein: CASTQEGALITDTQYF; CDR3 DNA: TGTGCCAGCACCCAGGAGGGGGCCCTGATCACAGATACGCAGTATTTT
V gene: TRBV2; J gene: TRBJ2-6; clone size: NA; D gene: NA; CDR3 protein: CASSPLIMTGANVLTF; CDR3 DNA: TGTGCCAGCAGCCCCCTCATAATGACAGGGGCCAACGTCCTGACTTTC
V gene: TRBV9; J gene: TRBJ1-2; clone size: NA; D gene: NA; CDR3 protein: CASSVGASWDYGYTF; CDR3 DNA: TGTGCCAGCAGCGTAGGGGCATCCTGGGACTATGGCTACACCTTC
V gene: TRBV19; J gene: TRBJ2-4; clone size: NA; D gene: TRBD1; CDR3 protein: CASSIERTGPANIQYF; CDR3 DNA: TGTGCCAGTAGTATAGAAAGGACAGGGCCCGCCAACATTCAGTACTTC
V gene: TRBV28; J gene: TRBJ2-3; clone size: once; D gene: TRBD1; CDR3 protein: CASSAPGTGPDTQYF; CDR3 DNA: TGTGCCAGCAGTGCCCCCGGGACAGGGCCAGATACGCAGTATTTT
V gene: TRBV19; J gene: TRBJ1-2; clone size: NA; D gene: NA; CDR3 protein: CASSPGFDYYGYTF; CDR3 DNA: TGTGCCAGTAGTCCGGGATTCGACTACTATGGCTACACCTTC
V gene: TRBV2; J gene: TRBJ1-5; clone size: NA; D gene: NA; CDR3 protein: CASSGPGGNQPQHF; CDR3 DNA: TGTGCCAGCAGTGGCCCAGGGGGCAATCAGCCCCAGCATTTT
V gene: TRBV6-1; J gene: TRBJ2-7; clone size: NA; D gene: TRBD1; CDR3 protein: CASRDRGYTDEQYF; CDR3 DNA: TGTGCCAGCAGGGACAGGGGATATACCGACGAGCAGTACTTC
V gene: TRBV19; J gene: TRBJ1-5; clone size: NA; D gene: TRBD1; CDR3 protein: CASSRDRAEISNQPQHF; CDR3 DNA: TGTGCCAGTAGTAGGGACAGGGCGGAGATCAGCAATCAGCCCCAGCATTTT
V gene: TRBV7-2; J gene: TRBJ2-3; clone size: NA; D gene: TRBD2; CDR3 protein: CASSFGVAGGTDTQYF; CDR3 DNA: TGTGCCAGCAGCTTCGGGGTAGCGGGGGGCACAGATACGCAGTATTTT
V gene: TRBV6-5; J gene: TRBJ2-5; clone size: few; D gene: NA; CDR3 protein: CASSEARETQYF; CDR3 DNA: TGTGCCAGCAGTGAAGCGAGGGAGACCCAGTACTTC
V gene: TRBV5-1; J gene: TRBJ2-1; clone size: NA; D gene: TRBD2; CDR3 protein: CASSLSSGPRVEQFF; CDR3 DNA: TGCGCCAGCAGCTTGTCTAGCGGCCCGAGAGTTGAGCAGTTCTTC
V gene: TRBV11-2; J gene: TRBJ1-1; clone size: few; D gene: NA; CDR3 protein: CASSFNYEAFF; CDR3 DNA: TGTGCCAGCAGCTTTAATTATGAAGCTTTCTTT
V gene: TRBV11-3; J gene: TRBJ2-1; clone size: few; D gene: TRBD1; CDR3 protein: CASSPGRDRGYNEQFF; CDR3 DNA: TGTGCCAGCAGCCCCGGCAGGGACAGAGGATACAATGAGCAGTTCTTC
V gene: TRBV28; J gene: TRBJ2-7; clone size: NA; D gene: TRBD1; CDR3 protein: CASSLFGTGGAEQYF; CDR3 DNA: TGTGCCAGCAGTTTATTCGGGACAGGGGGCGCGGAGCAGTACTTC
V gene: TRBV4-3; J gene: TRBJ2-5; clone size: NA; D gene: TRBD1; CDR3 protein: CASSQGGQVQETQYF; CDR3 DNA: TGCGCCAGCAGCCAAGGCGGACAGGTGCAAGAGACCCAGTACTTC
V gene: TRBV5-1; J gene: TRBJ2-6; clone size: NA; D gene: TRBD1; CDR3 protein: CASSRTGTGANVLTF; CDR3 DNA: TGCGCCAGCAGCCGGACAGGGACCGGGGCCAACGTCCTGACTTTC
V gene: TRBV15; J gene: TRBJ2-7; clone size: once; D gene: TRBD1; CDR3 protein: CATSSTGQGVEQYF; CDR3 DNA: TGTGCCACCAGCTCCACGGGACAGGGGGTCGAGCAGTACTTC
V gene: TRBV5-4; J gene: TRBJ2-6; clone size: NA; D gene: TRBD2; CDR3 protein: CASSSSGRSGGAGANVLTF; CDR3 DNA: TGTGCCAGCAGCTCCTCGGGGAGAAGCGGGGGGGCGGGGGCCAACGTCCTGACTTTC
V gene: TRBV4-1; J gene: TRBJ2-2; clone size: NA; D gene: TRBD1; CDR3 protein: CASSQDRTGSAGELFF; CDR3 DNA: TGCGCCAGCAGCCAAGATAGGACAGGGTCCGCCGGGGAGCTGTTTTTT
V gene: TRBV28; J gene: TRBJ1-2; clone size: NA; D gene: NA; CDR3 protein: CASTPPFRYYGYTF; CDR3 DNA: TGTGCCAGCACCCCCCCATTCCGGTACTATGGCTACACCTTC
V gene: TRBV9; J gene: TRBJ2-4; clone size: few; D gene: TRBD1; CDR3 protein: CASSVGSGQGNIQYF; CDR3 DNA: TGTGCCAGCAGCGTAGGTAGCGGACAGGGAAACATTCAGTACTTC
V gene: TRBV7-9; J gene: TRBJ1-5; clone size: NA; D gene: TRBD1; CDR3 protein: CASSAQGAGNQPQHF; CDR3 DNA: TGTGCCAGCAGCGCACAGGGGGCCGGGAATCAGCCCCAGCATTTT
V gene: TRBV7-9; J gene: TRBJ1-3; clone size: NA; D gene: NA; CDR3 protein: CASSPPGTPNTIYF; CDR3 DNA: TGTGCCAGCAGCCCCCCCGGGACACCCAACACCATATATTTT
V gene: TRBV27; J gene: TRBJ1-2; clone size: NA; D gene: NA; CDR3 protein: CAVRGAGYGYTF; CDR3 DNA: TGTGCCGTCAGGGGCGCAGGCTATGGCTACACCTTC
V gene: TRBV4-1; J gene: TRBJ1-5; clone size: NA; D gene: NA; CDR3 protein: CASSQDIPLRGWMEQPQHF; CDR3 DNA: TGCGCCAGCAGCCAAGATATACCCCTCCGGGGGTGGATGGAGCAGCCCCAGCATTTT
V gene: TRBV28; J gene: TRBJ2-3; clone size: NA; D gene: NA; CDR3 protein: CASRLSTDTQYF; CDR3 DNA: TGTGCCAGCAGACTTAGCACAGATACGCAGTATTTT
V gene: TRBV5-4; J gene: TRBJ1-2; clone size: NA; D gene: NA; CDR3 protein: CASSPFGGDYGYTF; CDR3 DNA: TGTGCCAGCAGCCCCTTTGGGGGGGACTATGGCTACACCTTC
V gene: TRBV30; J gene: TRBJ1-1; clone size: NA; D gene: NA; CDR3 protein: CAWSVGMQGNTEAFF; CDR3 DNA: TGTGCCTGGAGTGTGGGGATGCAGGGGAACACTGAAGCTTTCTTT
V gene: TRBV18; J gene: TRBJ1-4; clone size: few; D gene: NA; CDR3 protein: CASSPTELEKLFF; CDR3 DNA: TGTGCCAGCTCACCGACAGAACTTGAAAAACTGTTTTTT
V gene: TRBV5-1; J gene: TRBJ1-1; clone size: NA; D gene: NA; CDR3 protein: CASGRAGFEAFF; CDR3 DNA: TGCGCCAGCGGTCGGGCAGGGTTTGAAGCTTTCTTT
V gene: TRBV30; J gene: TRBJ1-1; clone size: few; D gene: NA; CDR3 protein: CAWRTGMNTEAFF; CDR3 DNA: TGTGCCTGGAGAACAGGCATGAACACTGAAGCTTTCTTT
V gene: TRBV11-3; J gene: TRBJ1-1; clone size: NA; D gene: NA; CDR3 protein: CASSLGNRVGNTEAFF; CDR3 DNA: TGTGCCAGCAGCTTAGGCAACAGAGTCGGAAACACTGAAGCTTTCTTT
V gene: TRBV7-9; J gene: TRBJ2-5; clone size: NA; D gene: NA; CDR3 protein: CASSPSGPETQYF; CDR3 DNA: TGTGCCAGCAGCCCCAGCGGGCCAGAGACCCAGTACTTC
V gene: TRBV6-1; J gene: TRBJ1-2; clone size: NA; D gene: NA; CDR3 protein: CASGADQSDYGYTF; CDR3 DNA: TGTGCCAGCGGCGCGGATCAATCGGACTATGGCTACACCTTC
V gene: TRBV14; J gene: TRBJ1-2; clone size: NA; D gene: TRBD1; CDR3 protein: CASSPDRSLIDYGYTF; CDR3 DNA: TGTGCCAGCAGCCCGGACAGGAGCTTGATTGACTATGGCTACACCTTC
V gene: TRBV18; J gene: TRBJ1-1; clone size: NA; D gene: TRBD1; CDR3 protein: CASSSTGGNTEAFF; CDR3 DNA: TGTGCCAGCTCATCGACAGGGGGGAACACTGAAGCTTTCTTT
V gene: TRBV29-1; J gene: TRBJ2-2; clone size: NA; D gene: NA; CDR3 protein: CSVAATGRNTGELFF; CDR3 DNA: TGCAGCGTGGCGGCGACAGGACGGAACACCGGGGAGCTGTTTTTT
V gene: TRBV28; J gene: TRBJ1-2; clone size: once; D gene: TRBD1; CDR3 protein: CASKTPGQGAGYTF; CDR3 DNA: TGTGCCAGCAAAACTCCGGGACAGGGGGCGGGCTACACCTTC